This T cell receptor (beta chain) was found in a study of post-analysis software for immune sequencing data. Worth noting for this clonotype: The antigen is unknown.

The V gene lost 1 base and the J gene lost 9 bases, with 13 bases spanning the gap. The CDR3 is 13 residues long. The V gene's germline CDR1 is DFQATT and CDR2 SNEGSKA (reference sequence). General observations from the study: Comparison of patients with controls showed a handful of TRBV segments more frequent in patients, TRBV5-6, TRBV5-1 and TRBV20-1 among them. F-measure co-clustering was strong for batch-matched samples.

Carried by the TCR beta cDNA libraries were unique molecular identifiers. T cells numbering about 1 to 11 million yielded 450,000 to 500,000 cDNA molecules. MiXCR, run by TCRdb on the PCR reads, gives a single entry per CDR3 protein. This sample has some 690,000 distinct CDR3 sequences, with about 32% found just once. The chain employs TRBV20-1 and TRBJ2-1; no definite D call. This TCR was sampled from a girl aged 5-17 years with multiple sclerosis. The source material was blood. Here the CDR3 reads CSARAYSGAEQFF. The CDR3 DNA is TGCAGTGCTAGAGCCTATAGTGGCGCTGAGCAGTTCTTC.